This T cell receptor beta chain was profiled in a study of tumor-infiltrating lymphocytes in primary liver carcinoma. Study in general: In every tissue type, samples returned a similar yield of roughly 3.65 to 8 million productive TCRbeta reads.

RNA and DNA were co-extracted from about 19-30 mg of unsorted bulk tissue. A primer matching the constant region was used to make TCR beta cDNA from approximately 0.45 ug of total RNA. Three-round nested multiplex PCR performed with slightly modified ARM-PCR produced the TCR beta libraries. Rounds one and two of PCR, each of roughly 10 cycles, were primed with TRBV1-TRBV30 forward primers and a C-beta reverse primer. TCRdb passed the multiplex PCR reads through MiXCR, listing each CDR3 protein once. Found here are approximately 100,000 distinct CDR3 sequences, about 62% of them singletons; the top ten hold less than 15%. V lost 6 bases and J lost 7, with 15 bases in between. The germline V gene encodes CDR1 MNHNY and CDR2 SVGAGI (reference sequence). The CDR3 has 13 residues.

This TCR came from a woman aged 55-69 years with primary liver carcinoma and hepatitis B virus infection. The chain joins TRBV6-6 to TRBJ1-1; D remains ambiguous. The sequenced sample consisted of liver tumor tissue from sampling region 2. As to subset: tumor region T2, inferior pole. This CDR3 reads CASSTHRHIEAFF. The CDR3 DNA reads TGTGCCAGCAGCACCCATAGACACATTGAAGCTTTCTTT.